The 8 T cell receptor beta chains presented below share a single source sample, sequenced in a study of control samples from healthy donors and cancer patients. The method was immunoSEQ multiplex PCR; TCRdb's version includes in-frame clones alone and lacks a portion of them. Of roughly 92,000 clones in the sample, around 83% were seen once. Sequenced: blood. These receptors were collected from a woman aged 45-60 years in good health.

The chain employs TRBV7-9 and TRBJ1-1; 7 bases fit TRBD1. Germline loops: CDR1 SEHNR, CDR2 FQNEAQ (reference sequence). The CDR3 is 13 residues long. The V and J ends lost 6 bases and 6 bases, in that order; junction bases with no gene match: 7. The DNA for the CDR3 is TGTGCCAGCAGATCCACAGGGGTGTCTGAAGCTTTCTTT. Protein: CASRSTGVSEAFF.

The chain carries TRBV2 and TRBJ1-1, with D possibly being TRBD1 (5 bases). The CDR3 length is 12 residues. Deletions cut 5 bases from V and 11 bases from J, with 15 bases between. From germline, CDR1 is SNHLY and CDR2 FYNNEI. CDR3 nucleotide sequence: TGTGCCAGCAGTCGGACCGGGGACTGGGCTTTCTTT. This codes for CASSRTGDWAFF.

V usage is TRBV18 and J usage is TRBJ1-2; D gene uncertain. Trimming shortened V by 2 bases and J by 5 bases, and 27 bases separated the two germline ends. The germline V gene encodes CDR1 KGHSH and CDR2 LQKENI. There are 19 residues in the CDR3. CDR3 nucleotides: TGTGCCAGCTCACCAACCAGGAGCAACTACCGACCGGATGATTATGGCTACACCTTC. Amino acid sequence: CASSPTRSNYRPDDYGYTF.

This chain connects TRBV4-2 to TRBJ2-7, with D unresolved. The CDR3 contains 14 residues. Per germline, CDR1 LGHNA and CDR2 YNFKEQ. The ends were cut back, 2 bases at V and 2 bases at J, with 10 bases in the middle. The CDR3 region has the DNA TGTGCCAGCAGCCAAACAGTTACTACCTACGAGCAGTACTTC. Translated: CASSQTVTTYEQYF.

This sequence joins TRBV11-3 and TRBJ1-2; tentative D call: TRBD1 (5 bases). The CDR3 extends over 14 amino acids. Germline assignment: CDR1 SGHNT and CDR2 YENEEA. The V end lost 3 bases, the J end lost 6 bases, and 14 bases lay between the germline ends. The CDR3 region is CASSLWGMKHGYTF. The CDR3 DNA is TGTGCCAGCAGCTTGTGGGGCATGAAACATGGCTACACCTTC.

V is TRBV7-3 and J is TRBJ2-3; D remains ambiguous. The CDR3 is 19 amino acids. With 3 bases removed from V and 0 bases from J, the gap between germline ends came to 22 bases. From germline, CDR1 is SGHTA and CDR2 FQGTGA. As DNA, the CDR3 is TGTGCCAGCAGCTTCCGTACAAACCCCAACTACCCTAGCACAGATACGCAGTATTTT. Protein: CASSFRTNPNYPSTDTQYF.

The chain links TRBV27 to TRBJ1-2; 10 nucleotides line up with TRBD1. Germline V lookup: CDR1 MNHEY, CDR2 SMNVEV (reference sequence). The CDR3 extends over 14 amino acids. V shed 6 bases and J 8 bases; nucleotides not matched to a gene: 9. Written as DNA, the CDR3 is TGTGCCAGCAGAAAAATCGGGACAGGGGTAGGCTACACCTTC. This encodes CASRKIGTGVGYTF.

The chain has TRBV19 and TRBJ2-4; D perhaps matches TRBD2 (7 bases). This CDR3 is built from 17 residues. Trimming pared 5 bases from V and 3 bases from J, leaving 20 bases between. Germline CDR1 and CDR2: LNHDA and SQIVND (reference sequence). CDR3 region: CASSQGGGYSRKNIQYF. Written as DNA, the CDR3 is TGTGCCAGTAGTCAGGGAGGGGGATATTCACGCAAAAACATTCAGTACTTC.